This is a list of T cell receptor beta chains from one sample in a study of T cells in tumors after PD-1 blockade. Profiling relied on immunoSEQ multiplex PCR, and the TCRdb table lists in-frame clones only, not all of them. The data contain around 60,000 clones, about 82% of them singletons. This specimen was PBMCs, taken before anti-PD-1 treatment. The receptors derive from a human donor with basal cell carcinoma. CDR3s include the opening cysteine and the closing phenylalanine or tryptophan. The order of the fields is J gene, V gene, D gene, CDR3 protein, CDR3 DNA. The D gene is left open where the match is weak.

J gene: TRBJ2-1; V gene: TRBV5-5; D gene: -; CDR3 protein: CASSLGLGPYNEQFF; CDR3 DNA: TGTGCCAGCAGCTTGGGACTAGGTCCCTACAATGAGCAGTTCTTC
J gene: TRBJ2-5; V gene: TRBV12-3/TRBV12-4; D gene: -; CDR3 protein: CASSLAGTETQYF; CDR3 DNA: TGTGCCAGCAGTTTAGCAGGGACAGAGACCCAGTACTTC
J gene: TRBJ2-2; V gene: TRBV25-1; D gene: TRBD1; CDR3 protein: CASKGTGGLSLTGELFF; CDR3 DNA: TGTGCCAGCAAGGGGACAGGGGGCCTGAGCCTTACCGGGGAGCTGTTTTTT
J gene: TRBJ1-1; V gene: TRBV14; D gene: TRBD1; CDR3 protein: CASSQVPGGEAFF; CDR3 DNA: TGTGCCAGCAGCCAAGTCCCAGGGGGGGAAGCTTTCTTT
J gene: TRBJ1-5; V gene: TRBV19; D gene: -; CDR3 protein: CASSIGVGQPQHF; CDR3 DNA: TGTGCCAGTAGTATAGGGGTAGGGCAGCCCCAGCATTTT
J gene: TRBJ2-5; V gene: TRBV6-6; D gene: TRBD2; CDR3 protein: CASSYSGGGETQYF; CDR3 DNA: TGTGCCAGCAGTTACTCGGGGGGGGGTGAGACCCAGTACTTC
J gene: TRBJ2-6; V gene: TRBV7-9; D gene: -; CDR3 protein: CASSPGRGSGANVLTF; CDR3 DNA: TGTGCCAGCAGCCCAGGACGGGGCTCTGGGGCCAACGTCCTGACTTTC
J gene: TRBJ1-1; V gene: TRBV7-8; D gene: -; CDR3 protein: CASRPAGNTEAFF; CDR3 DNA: TGTGCCAGCAGGCCAGCGGGGAACACTGAAGCTTTCTTT
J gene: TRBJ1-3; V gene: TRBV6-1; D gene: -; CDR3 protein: CASSDKGLGSGNTIYF; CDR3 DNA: TGTGCCAGCAGTGATAAGGGCTTGGGCTCTGGAAACACCATATATTTT
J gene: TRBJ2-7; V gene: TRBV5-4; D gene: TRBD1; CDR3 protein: CASSLVPPGQGSPDEQYF; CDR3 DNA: TGTGCCAGCAGCTTAGTCCCCCCGGGACAGGGTTCCCCGGACGAGCAGTACTTC
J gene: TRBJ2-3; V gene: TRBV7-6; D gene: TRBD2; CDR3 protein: CASSRDYGNTDTQYF; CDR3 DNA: TGTGCCAGCAGCAGGGACTATGGGAACACAGATACGCAGTATTTT